The rows below give T cell receptor beta chains drawn from one sample of a study of tumour-infiltrating T cells in Burkitt lymphoma. Libraries were prepared by immunoSEQ multiplex PCR; TCRdb keeps only in-frame clonotypes and omits some of them. The top ten clones hold about 9.8% of a sample with about 1,600 clones, over 15% of them seen once. Sequencing was performed on tumor tissue. Receptors originate from a human donor with diffuse large B-cell lymphoma. Both conserved end residues are part of each CDR3. Fields, in order: V gene, J gene, CDR3 protein.

v_gene: TRBV5-4; j_gene: TRBJ1-2; CDR3aa: CASSLAGRSYGYTF
v_gene: TRBV29-1; j_gene: TRBJ1-4; CDR3aa: CSVCDTATNEKLFF
v_gene: TRBV7-9; j_gene: TRBJ1-2; CDR3aa: CASSPPAQRYGYTF
v_gene: TRBV6-5; j_gene: TRBJ2-5; CDR3aa: CASRAELGRETQYF
v_gene: TRBV9; j_gene: TRBJ1-3; CDR3aa: CASSAGPGGTIYF
v_gene: TRBV9; j_gene: TRBJ1-4; CDR3aa: CASSALGQGDTNEKLFF
v_gene: TRBV6-5; j_gene: TRBJ2-7; CDR3aa: CASSYIGGAGYEQYF
v_gene: TRBV9; j_gene: TRBJ1-2; CDR3aa: CASRGTGANYGYTF
v_gene: TRBV13; j_gene: TRBJ2-1; CDR3aa: CASSLGRGIYNEQFF
v_gene: TRBV4-1; j_gene: TRBJ2-7; CDR3aa: CASSQDLGTSDYEQYF
v_gene: TRBV19; j_gene: TRBJ1-5; CDR3aa: CASSVRGQGASNQPQHF
v_gene: TRBV14; j_gene: TRBJ2-7; CDR3aa: CASSPSKAEQYF
v_gene: TRBV6-6; j_gene: TRBJ2-4; CDR3aa: CASQTGAGPNIQYF
v_gene: TRBV4-3; j_gene: TRBJ2-5; CDR3aa: CASSQGDIQATQYF
v_gene: TRBV7-9; j_gene: TRBJ2-1; CDR3aa: CASNFRDRGLQGGNEQFF
v_gene: TRBV28; j_gene: TRBJ2-2; CDR3aa: CASTYGGSTGELFF
v_gene: TRBV11-2; j_gene: TRBJ2-5; CDR3aa: CASSLWPGEAKETQYF
v_gene: TRBV14; j_gene: TRBJ1-2; CDR3aa: CASSLQPAYGYTF
v_gene: TRBV28; j_gene: TRBJ1-2; CDR3aa: CASRPQGIGYGYTF
v_gene: TRBV7-9; j_gene: TRBJ2-1; CDR3aa: CASSSTHRGSHEQFF
v_gene: TRBV5-4; j_gene: TRBJ2-2; CDR3aa: CASSLAGGRGLKTGELFF
v_gene: TRBV19; j_gene: TRBJ1-5; CDR3aa: CATEAFSGTGGNQPQHF
v_gene: TRBV29-1; j_gene: TRBJ1-1; CDR3aa: CSAGTALDTEAFF
v_gene: TRBV5-1; j_gene: TRBJ1-1; CDR3aa: CASSLASGNTEAFF
v_gene: TRBV19; j_gene: TRBJ2-3; CDR3aa: CASNGLTDTQYF
v_gene: TRBV9; j_gene: TRBJ2-1; CDR3aa: CASSATGRSYNEQFF
v_gene: TRBV2; j_gene: TRBJ1-5; CDR3aa: CASSQGVGNQPQHF
v_gene: TRBV5-5; j_gene: TRBJ1-1; CDR3aa: CASSLEEVSTEAFF
v_gene: TRBV4-1; j_gene: .; CDR3aa: CASSHEPTGGVSYEQYF
v_gene: TRBV19; j_gene: TRBJ1-1; CDR3aa: CASSIAHRTGNTEAFF
v_gene: TRBV2; j_gene: TRBJ1-2; CDR3aa: CARVEGLPNYGYTF
v_gene: TRBV11-3; j_gene: TRBJ2-2; CDR3aa: CASSLEGGLTGELFF
v_gene: TRBV29-1; j_gene: TRBJ2-5; CDR3aa: CSTANILSETQYF
v_gene: TRBV5-1; j_gene: TRBJ2-3; CDR3aa: CASSPSGATDTQYF
v_gene: TRBV6-1; j_gene: TRBJ1-1; CDR3aa: CASVDRAMNTEAFF
v_gene: TRBV29-1; j_gene: TRBJ2-5; CDR3aa: CSVATSGVQGTQYF
v_gene: TRBV6-6; j_gene: TRBJ1-1; CDR3aa: CASSYLNAEAFF
v_gene: TRBV27; j_gene: TRBJ2-7; CDR3aa: CASSPGHLYEQYF
v_gene: TRBV14; j_gene: TRBJ2-5; CDR3aa: CASSQSETRQYF
v_gene: TRBV2; j_gene: TRBJ2-7; CDR3aa: CASSEVGSSYEQYF
v_gene: TRBV7-7; j_gene: TRBJ2-5; CDR3aa: CASSLAAGEQETQYF
v_gene: TRBV7-7; j_gene: TRBJ2-1; CDR3aa: CASSLTIYNEQFF
v_gene: TRBV7-2; j_gene: TRBJ1-1; CDR3aa: CASSLWGFGEAFF
v_gene: TRBV6-5; j_gene: TRBJ1-4; CDR3aa: CASSYSGQSGEKLFF
v_gene: TRBV28; j_gene: TRBJ2-1; CDR3aa: CAALAGGSYNEQFF
v_gene: TRBV14; j_gene: TRBJ1-6; CDR3aa: CASSPGWKESLHF
v_gene: TRBV27; j_gene: TRBJ1-6; CDR3aa: CASSFVYNSPLHF
v_gene: TRBV7-2; j_gene: TRBJ2-7; CDR3aa: CASSLGGGATYYEQYF
v_gene: TRBV19; j_gene: TRBJ2-7; CDR3aa: CASTIGTGAYEQYF
v_gene: TRBV14; j_gene: TRBJ2-7; CDR3aa: CASSQDQTGIAYEQYF